Below are 12 T cell receptor beta chains sequenced from a single sample in a study of T-cell reconstitution after alpha-beta-depleted transplantation in children. Unique molecular identifiers featured in how the TCRbeta library was prepared. In TCRdb, the PCR reads were re-called with MiXCR into one record per CDR3 protein. Altogether under 350,000 distinct CDR3 sequences are present, about a tenth being singletons, with the ten largest covering around 10%. The input for sequencing was PBMCs from the stem cell graft donor, taken from the stem cell graft. All receptors derive from a human donor who donated a stem cell graft to a child with SCID.

The chain employs TRBV11-3 and TRBJ2-1, with D possibly TRBD2 on 6 matching bases. V dropped 1 base and J dropped 0 bases, with 13 bases sitting between them. The CDR3 covers 17 residues. Germline values: CDR1 SGHNT, CDR2 YENEEA. The CDR3 loop reads CASSLGSWDFSYNEQFF. The CDR3 region has the DNA TGTGCCAGCAGCTTAGGGAGCTGGGACTTCTCCTACAATGAGCAGTTCTTC.

J is TRBJ2-7 and V is TRBV2; 7 positions agree with TRBD1. CDR3 size: 14 residues. Trimming cost V 6 bases and J 4 bases; bases outside gene matches: 9. From germline, CDR1 is SNHLY and CDR2 FYNNEI. The DNA of the CDR3 is TGTGCCAGCAGAAGACAGGGTTTTGTTTACGAGCAGTACTTC. Its translation is CASRRQGFVYEQYF.

The gene calls are TRBV3-1 and TRBJ2-3; D is unclear. The V gene's germline CDR1 is LGHDT and CDR2 YNNKEL (reference sequence). CDR3 length: 15 amino acids. V was clipped by 11 bases and J by 3 bases, with 21 bases between them. This CDR3 is CACCQLVTWTDTQYF. The CDR3 region has the DNA TGTGCCTGCTGCCAGCTGGTGACATGGACAGATACGCAGTATTTT.

This clonotype was seen ten or more times. This chain uses TRBV12-3 or TRBV12-4 with TRBJ1-6, with D unresolved. V lost 4 bases to trimming and J lost 13 bases, with 8 bases between them. The length of the CDR3 is 11 residues. In nucleotides, the CDR3 is TGTGCCAGCAGTTCCATGGGGCCCCTCCACTTT. Its translation: CASSSMGPLHF.

The chain recombines TRBV7-3 with TRBJ2-5; unclear D gene. The germline CDR1 and CDR2 sequences are SGHTA and FQGTGA. There are 13 residues in the CDR3. V lost 5 bases and J 5 bases, leaving 12 bases between the germline ends. This CDR3 reads CASSTRPRETQYF. As DNA, the CDR3 is TGTGCCAGCAGCACAAGGCCCAGGGAGACCCAGTACTTC. The full variable domain, with the rest looked up from reference TRBV7-3 and TRBJ2-5, is GAGVSQTPSNKVTEKGKYVELRCDPISGHTALYWYRQSLGQGPEFLIYFQGTGAADDSGLPNDRFFAVRPEGSVSTLKIQRTERGDSAVYLCASSTRPRETQYFGPGTRLLVL.

This clonotype was seen only a few times. This chain links TRBV10-3 with TRBJ2-5, with a weak D call TRBD2 (5 bases). CDR1 and CDR2 from the germline V gene are ENHRY and SYGVKD. V lost 0 bases and J lost 6, with 17 bases in between. The CDR3 extends over 16 amino acids. CDR3 DNA sequence: TGTGCCATCAGTGAGTCTGTAGCGCGGTCTCTCCAGACCCAGTACTTC. As protein: CAISESVARSLQTQYF.

This clonotype was found a few times. This chain links TRBV5-1 with TRBJ2-7; D is uncertain. Germline V gene data show CDR1 as SGHRS and CDR2 as YFSETQ. This CDR3 is built from 13 residues. V lost 7 bases to trimming and J lost 7 bases, with 18 bases between them. CDR3 in DNA: TGCGCCAGCCGGTCGATGGGGTACCTGGAGCAGTACTTC. Its translation is CASRSMGYLEQYF.

In this sample, this clonotype turned up a few times. The rearrangement links TRBV5-1 to TRBJ1-5; D not resolved. V shed 0 bases and J shed 5 bases, with 6 bases lying between them. Germline CDR1 and CDR2: SGHRS and YFSETQ. This CDR3 has 13 amino acids. In DNA form, the CDR3 reads TGCGCCAGCAGCTTGGCTCTCGATCAGCCCCAGCATTTT. The encoded protein is CASSLALDQPQHF.

This clonotype was picked up a small number of times. The J gene is TRBJ2-7, the V gene TRBV10-3; D is perhaps TRBD2 (5 bases). V dropped 2 bases and J dropped 6 bases, with 5 bases sitting between them. Germline CDR1 reads ENHRY; CDR2 reads SYGVKD. This CDR3 has 11 amino acids. DNA for the CDR3: TGTGCCATCAGTGAGGCGGGCGAGCAGTACTTC. Encoded protein: CAISEAGEQYF.

This clonotype was seen repeatedly, ten times or more. This rearrangement joins TRBV4-1 to TRBJ1-1; D call uncertain. The V and J ends lost 0 bases and 1 base respectively, with 9 bases between them. Germline values: CDR1 MGHRA, CDR2 YSYEKL. The CDR3 has 15 amino acids. Here the CDR3 DNA reads TGCGCCAGCAGCCAAGATTTGGGGAAGAACACTGAAGCTTTCTTT. It yields the protein CASSQDLGKNTEAFF.

This clonotype was recorded at least ten times. The V and J genes are TRBV5-1 and TRBJ1-1, with TRBD1 identical over 7 bases. Unmatched junction bases numbered 9, after V lost 0 bases and J lost 4 bases. The germline CDR1 and CDR2 sequences are SGHRS and YFSETQ. The CDR3 extends over 16 amino acids. CDR3 bases: TGCGCCAGCAGCTTGGTTACAGGGGCTGGTGGCACTGAAGCTTTCTTT. It is translated as CASSLVTGAGGTEAFF. Combining the CDR3 with reference TRBV5-1 and TRBJ1-1 gives the whole variable domain KAGVTQTPRYLIKTRGQQVTLSCSPISGHRSVSWYQQTPGQGLQFLFEYFSETQRNKGNFPGRFSGRQFSNSRSEMNVSTLELGDSALYLCASSLVTGAGGTEAFFGQGTRLTVV.

The J gene is TRBJ1-1, the V gene TRBV5-1; 8 nucleotides line up with TRBD1. The trim removed 4 bases at V and 6 bases at J, leaving 5 bases unmatched. The CDR3 has 13 residues. CDR1 SGHRS and CDR2 YFSETQ come from the germline V gene. CDR3: CASSGTGFAEAFF. CDR3 sequence (DNA): TGCGCCAGCAGCGGGACAGGCTTCGCTGAAGCTTTCTTT.